The source of this T cell receptor beta chain is a study of blood T cell repertoires in COVID-19. Generated by immunoSEQ multiplex PCR, the TCRdb table keeps only in-frame clones and is missing some. This table has about 75,000 clones, 80% to 95% appearing once. The clonotype originates from a human donor in a cohort sampled during active COVID-19. Sequencing used peripheral blood.

CDR3 loop: CASSQEALAGLTGELFF. CDR3 DNA sequence: TGTGCCAGCAGCCAAGAAGCGCTAGCGGGATTAACCGGGGAGCTGTTTTTT. The gene calls are TRBV3-1 (or the pseudogene TRBV3-2) and TRBJ2-2, with 9 bases identical to TRBD2. CDR3 length equals 17 residues. With V trimmed by 0 bases and J by 5 bases, 7 bases remained unmatched. Germline CDR1 reads LGHDT; CDR2 reads YNNKEL (reference sequence).